Detailed here is one T cell receptor (beta chain). Generated by immunoSEQ multiplex PCR, the TCRdb table keeps only in-frame clones and is missing some. Among about 24,000 clones listed, roughly 62% were seen once. The sample originates from a study of T cells in narcolepsy. V lost 8 bases, J lost 4 bases, and 17 bases stayed unmatched. The CDR3 spans 16 residues. Germline V gene data show CDR1 as SNHLY and CDR2 as FYNNEI. This chain connects TRBV2 to TRBJ2-7; 7 bases map to TRBD1. The receptor's source is a human donor in good health. The sequencing input was memory (CD45RA-) CD4+ T cells from blood. The CDR3 region is CASGGAGGRPLYEQYF. DNA for the CDR3: TGTGCCAGCGGTGGAGCAGGGGGACGGCCCTTGTACGAGCAGTACTTC.